Each of the 12 T cell receptor beta chains below was sequenced from the same sample in a study of T cells in Graves' hyperthyroidism and ophthalmopathy. Authors of the study amplified TCR beta CDR3 regions from RNA transcripts. TCR CDR3 underwent first-round RT-PCR with the HTBI primer set. TCRdb reanalysed the multiplex PCR reads using MiXCR and keeps one entry per CDR3 protein. Of hundreds of thousands of distinct CDR3 sequences in the sample, around 14% were seen once. The sample taken for sequencing was blood. The receptors originated from a woman between 18 and 30 years old with Graves' hyperthyroidism.

This clonotype was counted at least ten times. The rearrangement joins TRBV7-2 to TRBJ2-3; 8 positions match TRBD1. This CDR3 comprises 14 residues. The ends lost 5 bases at V and 6 bases at J; junction bases unmatched: 7. CDR1 SGHTA and CDR2 FQGNSA come from the germline V gene. The CDR3 sequence is CASSLTRDRDTQYF. CDR3 DNA: TGTGCCAGCAGCCTAACCCGGGACAGGGATACGCAGTATTTT.

CDR3 DNA sequence: TGTGCCAGCCTTCCCGGGACAGGGAGAGGGATTTTCGGGGAGACCCAGTACTTC. Residues: CASLPGTGRGIFGETQYF. The genes are TRBV2 and TRBJ2-5; 9 nucleotides align to TRBD1. CDR3 length: 18 amino acids. V trimming: 8 bases; J trimming: 5 bases; junction bases outside the gene matches: 21. Germline-derived CDR1 and CDR2 are SNHLY and FYNNEI.

This clonotype occurred many times. The genes are TRBV7-9 and TRBJ2-7; TRBD2 aligns across 12 bases. Germline loops: CDR1 SEHNR, CDR2 FQNEAQ (reference sequence). The V gene end was trimmed by 4 bases and the J gene end by 4 bases; junction bases not matched to a gene: 11. The CDR3 contains 17 residues. DNA of the CDR3: TGTGCCAGCAGCTCGCCGAGGGTGGGACTAGCGGGTTACGAGCAGTACTTC. Its translation: CASSSPRVGLAGYEQYF. The full variable domain, completed using reference TRBV7-9 and TRBJ2-7, is DTGVSQNPRHKITKRGQNVTFRCDPISEHNRLYWYRQTLGQGPEFLTYFQNEAQLEKSRLLSDRFSAERPKGSFSTLEIQRTEQGDSAMYLCASSSPRVGLAGYEQYFGPGTRLTVT.

The table lists this clonotype with many counts. The chain couples TRBV7-8 to TRBJ2-5; no clear D. V shed 5 bases and J shed 2 bases, with 12 bases lying between them. CDR1 is SGHVS and CDR2 is FQNEAQ in the germline V gene. The CDR3 runs 14 residues. For the CDR3, the DNA is TGTGCCAGCAGCCGATCGTCAAGGCAAGAGACCCAGTACTTC. The encoded protein is CASSRSSRQETQYF.

This clonotype was seen repeatedly, ten times or more. The J gene is TRBJ2-7, the V gene TRBV7-6; D possibly corresponds to TRBD2 (8 bases). CDR3 length: 15 residues. Germline loops: CDR1 SGHVS, CDR2 FNYEAQ. The germline V and J ends were trimmed by 6 bases and 5 bases, with 20 bases remaining between them. CDR3 nucleotide sequence: TGTGCCAGCAGAGGGGGCGGGAGGAGTCCCCACGAGCAGTACTTC. This codes for CASRGGGRSPHEQYF.

This clonotype has at least ten counts. J is TRBJ2-7 and V is TRBV7-9, with a weak D call TRBD2 (6 bases). The germline CDR1 and CDR2 sequences are SEHNR and FQNEAQ (reference sequence). V dropped 5 bases and J dropped 3 bases, with 17 bases sitting between them. The CDR3 sequence is 15 residues long. The CDR3 loop is CASSPPRSGVYEQYF. The CDR3 DNA follows: TGTGCCAGCAGCCCCCCGAGGTCGGGAGTCTACGAGCAGTACTTC.

The table lists this clonotype with many counts. The CDR3 sequence: CASRRSGSGVYEQYF. The CDR3 DNA reads TGTGCCAGCAGAAGGTCGGGTAGCGGAGTCTACGAGCAGTACTTC. V usage is TRBV27 and J usage is TRBJ2-7, with D maybe TRBD2 (6 bases). The germline gives CDR1 MNHEY, CDR2 SMNVEV (reference sequence). V was clipped by 6 bases and J by 3 bases, with 18 bases between them. The CDR3 is made up of 15 amino acids.

This clonotype was counted ten times or more. This chain links TRBV7-3 with TRBJ2-2; 7 bases are a match to TRBD2. This CDR3 has 16 residues. Unmatched junction bases numbered 6, after V lost 3 bases and J lost 2 bases. Per germline, CDR1 SGHTA and CDR2 FQGTGA. The CDR3 DNA sequence: TGTGCCAGCAGCTTTGGGCTAGCGGATAACACCGGGGAGCTGTTTTTT. Translated, it gives CASSFGLADNTGELFF.

This clonotype came up once. The chain links TRBV19 to TRBJ2-1; a possible D gene is TRBD2 (7 bases). Trimming pared 3 bases from V and 7 bases from J, leaving 16 bases between. Germline V gene lookup returns CDR1 LNHDA and CDR2 SQIVND (reference sequence). The CDR3 runs to 15 residues. CDR3 sequence reads: CASSMGTGGLNEQFF. In DNA, the CDR3 is TGTGCCAGTAGTATGGGGACGGGGGGCTTGAATGAGCAGTTCTTC.

This clonotype was detected many times. Here the CDR3 DNA reads TGTGCCAGCTCAATCACAGTGCAAGAGACCCAGTACTTC. Its translation is CASSITVQETQYF. The chain recombines TRBV18 with TRBJ2-5; D is unclear. Germline loops: CDR1 KGHSH, CDR2 LQKENI. The CDR3 runs 13 residues. Trimming removed 5 bases from V and 2 bases from J, with 9 bases in between.

The chain employs TRBV6-1 and TRBJ2-2, with TRBD1 matching 9 bases. The CDR3 consists of 15 residues. V was clipped by 6 bases and J by 5 bases; unmatched bases: 7. Per the germline V gene, CDR1 is MNHNS and CDR2 is SASEGT. CDR3 DNA sequence: TGTGCCAGCAGATGGACAGGGGACCCAACCGGGGAGCTGTTTTTT. Amino acids: CASRWTGDPTGELFF.

This clonotype was recorded at least ten times. The V call is TRBV9, the J call TRBJ2-1; 13 bases align to TRBD2. Per the germline V gene, CDR1 is SGDLS and CDR2 is YYNGEE. CDR3 length: 15 amino acids. The V and J ends lost 0 bases and 7 bases, in that order; junction bases with no gene match: 1. The CDR3 nucleotides read TGTGCCAGCAGCGTAGTGGGACTAGCGGGAAATGAGCAGTTCTTC. This translates into CASSVVGLAGNEQFF.